These 8 T cell receptor beta chains originate from one sample sequenced in a study of blood T cell repertoires in COVID-19. Here immunoSEQ multiplex PCR was the method, and the copy in TCRdb shows in-frame clones only, minus some. The sample carries around 230,000 clones, over 80% recorded once. The sample was peripheral blood. The receptors derive from a middle-aged man with acute or convalescent COVID-19.

This clone was observed a handful of times. The chain carries TRBV6-5 and TRBJ2-7; TRBD2 aligns across 7 bases. The CDR3 spans 14 residues. V dropped 6 bases and J dropped 2; count of bases not matched to a gene: 7. Per the germline V gene, CDR1 is MNHEY and CDR2 is SVGAGI. CDR3 amino acids: CASRPTSYAYEQYF. The CDR3 DNA reads as TGTGCCAGCAGACCGACTAGCTACGCCTACGAGCAGTACTTC.

Concerning this clone: Different DNA sequences within this sample yield the same CDR3. This chain links TRBV19 with TRBJ1-2; D might be TRBD1 (6 bases). The CDR3 is 15 amino acids. Between the trimmed V and J ends, which lost 4 bases and 2 bases, there was a span of 14 bases. Germline V gives CDR1 LNHDA, CDR2 SQIVND (reference sequence). CDR3 in DNA: TGTGCCAGTAGTACCCCCCGGACAGTAAACTATGGCTACACCTTC. This translates into CASSTPRTVNYGYTF.

The gene calls are TRBV5-1 and TRBJ2-5, with a possible D match to TRBD2 (6 bases). Germline assignment: CDR1 SGHRS and CDR2 YFSETQ. Trimming pared 5 bases from V and 2 bases from J, leaving 16 bases between. CDR3 length: 15 amino acids. Here the CDR3 reads CASRHTGGTQETQYF. DNA of the CDR3: TGCGCCAGCAGACATACCGGGGGAACACAAGAGACCCAGTACTTC.

The J gene is TRBJ2-1, the V gene TRBV27; tentatively, D is TRBD2 (6 bases). V lost 7 bases to trimming and J lost 9 bases, with 19 bases between them. CDR3 size: 14 residues. The V gene's germline CDR1 is MNHEY and CDR2 SMNVEV (reference sequence). CDR3 sequence: CASKTTSGLGEQFF. DNA of the CDR3: TGTGCCAGCAAAACCACCAGCGGGCTTGGTGAGCAGTTCTTC.

V usage is TRBV29-1 and J usage is TRBJ2-3, with TRBD2 matching over 7 bases. The germline gives CDR1 SQVTM, CDR2 ANQGSEA. CDR3 length equals 14 residues. CDR3 DNA: TGCACCACCACTAGGGGAGGGCAGGCAGATACGCAGTATTTT. It is translated as CTTTRGGQADTQYF.

This chain connects TRBV27 to TRBJ1-4; 11 positions match TRBD1. Germline-derived CDR1 and CDR2 are MNHEY and SMNVEV (reference sequence). The CDR3 is 17 amino acids. Trimming removed 5 bases from V and 7 bases from J; junction bases left unmatched: 12. The CDR3 bases are TGTGCCAGCAGTCCTGGACAGGGGGCGAGGAGTGCTGAAAAACTGTTTTTT. This gives the protein CASSPGQGARSAEKLFF. Full variable domain (missing parts from reference TRBV27 and TRBJ1-4): EAQVTQNPRYLITVTGKKLTVTCSQNMNHEYMSWYRQDPGLGLRQIYYSMNVEVTDKGDVPEGYKVSRKEKRNFPLILESPSPNQTSLYFCASSPGQGARSAEKLFFGSGTQLSVL.

J is TRBJ1-1 and V is TRBV5-6; no clear D. Germline V gives CDR1 SGHDT, CDR2 YYEEEE. Trimming removed 0 bases from V and 4 bases from J, with 10 bases in between. The CDR3 length is 14 residues. The CDR3 reads CASSLASRLTEAFF. In nucleotides, the CDR3 is TGTGCCAGCAGCTTGGCCTCAAGACTCACTGAAGCTTTCTTT.

The V gene is TRBV2, the J gene TRBJ1-1, with TRBD1 identical over 8 bases. V gave up 7 bases and J gave up 1 base; unmatched junction bases: 2. CDR3 length: 13 amino acids. The germline V gene has CDR1 SNHLY and CDR2 FYNNEI. CDR3 sequence (DNA): TGTGCCAGCACAGGGGGCTGGAACACTGAAGCTTTCTTT. This sequence encodes CASTGGWNTEAFF.